This T cell receptor beta chain stems from a study of T cell responses to AZD1222 COVID-19 vaccine. Sequencing was performed with immunoSEQ multiplex PCR; in TCRdb, only in-frame clones are kept and a portion is missing. The sample lists 150,000 to 200,000 clones, around 90% occurring once. This CDR3 is built from 16 residues. Trimming pared 0 bases from V and 0 bases from J, leaving 7 bases between. CDR1 and CDR2 (germline): SGHRS, YFSETQ. The receptor was derived from an adult who received the AZD1222 COVID-19 vaccine. The V and J genes are TRBV5-1 and TRBJ1-6; D unclear. The sample here was peripheral blood, taken 28 days after the second AZD1222 dose. The DNA of the CDR3 is TGCGCCAGCAGCTTGGCGGGGAGCTCCTATAATTCACCCCTCCACTTT. As protein: CASSLAGSSYNSPLHF.